The 7 T cell receptor beta chains below all came from one sample that was sequenced in a study of identical twins. Each CDR3 protein is one row after TCRdb ran MiXCR on the 5' RACE reads. The table shows about 1.7 million distinct CDR3 sequences, with roughly a third occurring only once. Specimen: cord blood. Receptors were obtained from a newborn girl in good health.

The rearrangement links TRBV2 to TRBJ2-5; 10 bases align to TRBD2. V shed 7 bases, J shed 4 bases, and the junction held 9 bases outside the gene matches. The CDR3 extends over 15 amino acids. Germline loops: CDR1 SNHLY, CDR2 FYNNEI. The DNA for the CDR3 is TGTGCCAGCAACGTCCTAGCGGGGGTGGGAGAGACCCAGTACTTC. Translation: CASNVLAGVGETQYF.

This chain uses TRBV29-1 with TRBJ2-1; TRBD2 matches at 7 bases. V lost 6 bases, J lost 13 bases, and 15 bases stayed unmatched. In germline, CDR1 is SQVTM, CDR2 ANQGSEA. The CDR3 loop spans 13 amino acids. CDR3 region: CSVAPAGLTLQFF. In nucleotides, the CDR3 is TGCAGCGTCGCTCCTGCGGGACTAACTTTACAGTTCTTC.

This sequence joins TRBV28 and TRBJ1-1; D gene ambiguous. Per the germline V gene, CDR1 is MDHEN and CDR2 is SYDVKM. The germline V and J ends were trimmed by 4 bases and 4 bases, with 10 bases remaining between them. The CDR3 is 13 residues long. CDR3 loop: CASSSPSGTEAFF. CDR3 in DNA: TGTGCCAGCAGTTCTCCTTCGGGCACTGAAGCTTTCTTT.

There are a few counts of this clonotype. The V call is TRBV6-6, the J call TRBJ1-1, with a tentative D call TRBD1 (5 bases). CDR1 and CDR2 (germline): MNHNY, SVGAGI (reference sequence). The CDR3 runs to 13 residues. Trimming stripped 6 bases from V and 4 bases from J, with 12 bases between. CDR3 sequence (DNA): TGTGCCAGCAGCACCCGACAGTCCACTGAAGCTTTCTTT. It yields the protein CASSTRQSTEAFF.

This clonotype came up a few times. V usage is TRBV20-1 and J usage is TRBJ1-5; possibly TRBD1 for D (6 bases). Germline loops: CDR1 DFQATT, CDR2 SNEGSKA (reference sequence). V was trimmed by 0 bases and J by 2 bases, leaving 11 bases between them. This CDR3 has 15 residues. CDR3 in amino acids: CSAREWRQGNQPQHF. The CDR3 bases are TGCAGTGCTAGAGAGTGGAGACAGGGCAATCAGCCCCAGCATTTT.

CDR3 coding DNA: TGTGCCAGCAGCTTAGGACAGGGTACAGAAAGTTCACCCCTCCACTTT. Translated: CASSLGQGTESSPLHF. This chain joins TRBV13 and TRBJ1-6, with D possibly being TRBD1 (6 bases). The germline gives CDR1 PRHDT, CDR2 FYEKMQ (reference sequence). The V gene lost 0 bases and the J gene lost 9 bases, with 15 bases spanning the gap. CDR3 size: 16 residues.

The chain links TRBV2 to TRBJ2-7; D is uncertain. The J call may be wrong; the DNA end is better matched by TRBJ2-5. Germline CDR1 SNHLY, CDR2 FYNNEI. The CDR3 spans 13 residues. CDR3 sequence reads: CASNLQERETQYF. CDR3 DNA: TGTGCCAGCAACCTACAAGAGAGGGAGACCCAGTACTTC.